Listed below are T cell receptor beta chains from one sample, sequenced in a study of T cells after yellow fever vaccination. Using its own MiXCR run on the 5' RACE reads, TCRdb lists one record per CDR3 protein. The sample yields a few hundred thousand distinct CDR3 sequences, around 3.9% seen once. The sequenced sample was PBMCs, obtained on the day of the yellow fever booster vaccination. These receptors were taken from a man aged 18 to 29 who received the YFV17D yellow fever vaccine. CDR3s include the opening cysteine and the closing phenylalanine or tryptophan. D genes are given only for firm matches. The size field is filled for only some rows; it gives once, few, many or a size class.

d_gene	v_gene	abundance	j_gene	CDR3nt	CDR3aa
.	TRBV20-1	few	TRBJ2-7	TGCAGTGCTAGAGAGAGGACGGATTACGAGCAGTACTTC	CSARERTDYEQYF
.	TRBV11-2	few	TRBJ1-1	TGTGCCAGCAGCTTAATCGGGGCTGAAGCCTTT	CASSLIGAEAF
.	TRBV29-1	few	TRBJ1-4	TGCAGCGTTGGGAAAGAGGGGACAACTAATGAAAAACTGTTTTTT	CSVGKEGTTNEKLFF
TRBD1	TRBV19	.	TRBJ2-7	TGTGCCAGTAGATTGGGACAGGGGGCATTCTACGAGCAGTACTTC	CASRLGQGAFYEQYF
.	TRBV12-3/TRBV12-4	many	TRBJ2-1	TGTGCCAGCAGCTGGCGGGCGAATGAGCAGTTCTTC	CASSWRANEQFF
.	TRBV11-2	many	TRBJ2-3	TGTGCCAGCAGCAAGAGGGCAGGGGTCTATACGGGAACTAGCACAGATACGCAGTATTTT	CASSKRAGVYTGTSTDTQYF
.	TRBV5-1	many	TRBJ2-5	TGCGCCAGCAGCTTGCGGACCCTGGAAGAGACCCAGTACTTC	CASSLRTLEETQYF
.	TRBV12-3/TRBV12-4	few	TRBJ1-2	TGTGCCAGCAGTTTAGGACACCCGGTTTCAGCAGGCTACACCTTC	CASSLGHPVSAGYTF
.	TRBV6-4	few	TRBJ2-1	TGTGCCAGCAGTGACAATGGGCTTAACAATGAGCAGTTCTTC	CASSDNGLNNEQFF
.	TRBV20-1	.	TRBJ2-3	TGCAGTGCCCCCAGGAGCGCTAGCACAGATACGCAGTATTTT	CSAPRSASTDTQYF